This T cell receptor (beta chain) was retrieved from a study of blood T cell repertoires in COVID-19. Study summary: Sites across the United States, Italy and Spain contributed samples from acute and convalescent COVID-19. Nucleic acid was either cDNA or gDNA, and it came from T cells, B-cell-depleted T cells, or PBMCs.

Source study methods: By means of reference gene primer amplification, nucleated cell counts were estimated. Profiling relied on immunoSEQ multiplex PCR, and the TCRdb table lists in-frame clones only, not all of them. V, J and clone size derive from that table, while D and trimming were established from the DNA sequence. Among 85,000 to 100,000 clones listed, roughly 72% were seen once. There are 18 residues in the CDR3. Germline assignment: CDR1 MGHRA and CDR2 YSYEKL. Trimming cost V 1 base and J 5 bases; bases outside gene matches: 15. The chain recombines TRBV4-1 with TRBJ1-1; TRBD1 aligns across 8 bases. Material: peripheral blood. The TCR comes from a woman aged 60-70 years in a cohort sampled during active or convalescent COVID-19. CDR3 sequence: CASSQVGFLRTGRTEAFF. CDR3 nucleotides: TGCGCCAGCAGCCAAGTTGGTTTCCTAAGGACAGGGAGGACTGAAGCTTTCTTT.